The rows below give T cell receptor beta chains drawn from one sample of a study of identifying expanded T cells in peripheral blood. The repertoire was sequenced with immunoSEQ multiplex PCR; TCRdb's copy has only in-frame clones and lacks some. The data hold tens of thousands of clones, with roughly 88% observed a single time. Sequences were obtained from blood. The origin of the receptors is a person between 18 and 75 years old in good health. CDR3s include the opening cysteine and the closing phenylalanine or tryptophan. D genes are given only for firm matches. Clone size is shown for a subset of rows, as once, few, many or a class of expanded clone.

TRBJ2-1 | TRBV6-4 | once | TRBD2 | TGTGCCAGCAGATGGACTAGCGGGAACCATGATGAGCAGTTCTTC | CASRWTSGNHDEQFF
TRBJ1-2 | TRBV2 | few | TRBD1 | TGTGCCAGCAGTGGGGACAGCACCCTCTATGGCTACACCTTC | CASSGDSTLYGYTF
TRBJ1-6 | TRBV9 | few | . | TGTGCCAGCAGCGTAGAGGGGGGATCACCCCTCCACTTT | CASSVEGGSPLHF
TRBJ2-7 | TRBV7-9 | . | . | TGTGCCAGCAGCGGCTCAAGGACAGCCTTCTCCTACGAGCAGTACTTC | CASSGSRTAFSYEQYF
TRBJ2-3 | TRBV18 | . | . | TGTGCCAGCTCACTCAACCCGGTTCCGGCAGATACGCAGTATTTT | CASSLNPVPADTQYF
TRBJ2-2 | TRBV4-2 | . | . | TGTGCCAGCAGCCAAGAACATGAGGCGGGACCCACCGGGGAGCTGTTTTTT | CASSQEHEAGPTGELFF
TRBJ1-4 | TRBV6-7 | . | TRBD1 | TGTGCCAGCAGTTACCCCAACAGGGGCTTGGAAAAACTGTTTTTT | CASSYPNRGLEKLFF
TRBJ2-2 | TRBV2 | . | TRBD2 | TGTGCCAGCAGTGAAGCGGGCGGGAGAGCGAACACCGGGGAGCTGTTTTTT | CASSEAGGRANTGELFF
TRBJ2-5 | TRBV11-2 | . | . | TGTGCCAGCAGCCATCCAGGGACGTCGGGGATAACCCAGTACTTC | CASSHPGTSGITQYF
TRBJ2-3 | TRBV27 | . | TRBD2 | TGTGCCAGCTGCATGTCGGCGGGGGGCACAGATACGCAGTATTTT | CASCMSAGGTDTQYF
TRBJ2-6 | TRBV2 | once | . | TGTGCCAGCAGTGAAAAAGGATCTGGGGCCAACGTCCTGACTTTC | CASSEKGSGANVLTF
TRBJ2-2 | TRBV4-2 | . | . | TGTGCCAGCAGCCACACTCCGGACCTGAACACCGGGGAGCTGTTTTTT | CASSHTPDLNTGELFF
TRBJ2-3 | TRBV9 | . | TRBD1 | TGTGCCAGCAGCGCCCGACAGGGGGCGAGCACAGATACGCAGTATTTT | CASSARQGASTDTQYF
TRBJ2-1 | TRBV28 | . | . | TGTGCCAGCAGTTCCCTCTTGGGCGGCGGTTACAATGAGCAGTTCTTC | CASSSLLGGGYNEQFF